These T cell receptor beta chains were read from a single sample in a study of technical replicates of blood from a few donors. The assay was immunoSEQ multiplex PCR, and TCRdb's table has in-frame clones only and misses some. The table lists 65,000 to 90,000 clones, 90% to 95% of them singletons, with 0.25% in the top ten. The specimen was T cells isolated from PBMCs. The receptor set was obtained from a human donor in good health. Both conserved end residues are part of each CDR3. A D gene is named only where the DNA matches it firmly. The size field is filled for only some rows; it gives once, few, many or a size class.

d_call,j_call,clone_size,v_call,cdr3_aa,cdr3_nt
NA,TRBJ2-7,NA,TRBV28,CASSPSSFLKSPNSYEQYF,TGTGCCAGCAGTCCCTCTAGCTTCCTGAAATCCCCTAATAGTTACGAGCAGTACTTC
NA,TRBJ2-7,NA,TRBV6-1,CASSDFGARYEQYF,TGTGCCAGCAGTGATTTTGGGGCTCGCTACGAGCAGTACTTC
NA,TRBJ2-1,NA,TRBV28,CASSLPGGNEQFF,TGTGCCAGCAGTTTGCCCGGTGGCAATGAGCAGTTCTTC
NA,TRBJ2-7,NA,TRBV5-5,CASSLHHRIYEQYF,TGTGCCAGCAGCTTGCACCACAGAATCTACGAGCAGTACTTC
TRBD2,TRBJ2-1,NA,TRBV6-5,CASSPGGAYNEQFF,TGTGCCAGCAGCCCCGGGGGGGCCTACAATGAGCAGTTCTTC
NA,TRBJ2-7,NA,TRBV28,CASSDGGASIYEQYF,TGTGCCAGCTCCGATGGAGGGGCGAGTATCTACGAGCAGTACTTC
TRBD1,TRBJ2-2,few,TRBV6-5,CASRPGQGRTGELFF,TGTGCCAGCAGACCGGGACAGGGGCGCACCGGGGAGCTGTTTTTT
TRBD2,TRBJ2-7,NA,TRBV9,CASSVVILAGTYEQYF,TGTGCCAGCAGCGTAGTTATACTAGCGGGGACCTACGAGCAGTACTTC
NA,TRBJ1-4,once,TRBV5-6,CASSLDNTEKLFF,TGTGCCAGCAGCTTGGACAATACTGAAAAACTGTTTTTT
NA,TRBJ1-5,NA,TRBV5-6,CASSWSGGDQPQHF,TGTGCCAGCAGCTGGTCCGGCGGCGATCAGCCCCAGCATTTT
NA,TRBJ2-7,NA,TRBV7-9,CASSLYNEQYF,TGTGCCAGCAGCTTATATAACGAGCAGTACTTC
NA,TRBJ2-7,once,TRBV6-1,CASSDGYGGGTYEQYF,TGTGCCAGCAGTGATGGGTATGGCGGGGGCACCTACGAGCAGTACTTC
TRBD1,TRBJ1-5,NA,TRBV7-8,CASSWDSRRPQHF,TGTGCCAGCAGCTGGGACAGTCGGCGGCCCCAGCATTTT
TRBD2,TRBJ2-7,NA,TRBV19,CASSGFGTRGYEQYF,TGTGCCAGTTCCGGTTTTGGGACTAGAGGCTACGAGCAGTACTTC
TRBD2,TRBJ2-4,NA,TRBV28,CASSLPGTILAKNIQYF,TGTGCCAGCAGTTTACCCGGGACTATATTAGCCAAAAACATTCAGTACTTC
NA,TRBJ2-7,NA,TRBV29-1,CSVTLTVEAHYEQYF,TGCAGCGTCACTCTGACAGTCGAAGCACACTACGAGCAGTACTTC
TRBD1,TRBJ1-1,few,TRBV7-9,CASSLRQGTHEFTEAFF,TGTGCCAGCAGCCTCCGACAGGGGACCCATGAGTTCACTGAAGCTTTCTTT
NA,TRBJ1-2,NA,TRBV30,CAWSYRPSNYGYTF,TGTGCCTGGAGCTACAGGCCCTCTAACTATGGCTACACCTTC
NA,TRBJ1-5,NA,TRBV28,CASGETGRGNQPQHF,TGTGCCAGCGGTGAAACAGGGAGAGGCAATCAGCCCCAGCATTTT
TRBD1,TRBJ1-5,NA,TRBV11-2,CASSRDRDQPQHF,TGTGCCAGCAGCCGGGACAGGGATCAGCCCCAGCATTTT
NA,TRBJ2-5,NA,TRBV10-3,CAISSEETQYF,TGTGCCATCAGCTCCGAGGAGACCCAGTACTTC
TRBD1,TRBJ1-5,NA,TRBV7-6,CASSLGQGRNQPQHF,TGTGCCAGCAGCTTAGGACAGGGGCGCAATCAGCCCCAGCATTTT
NA,TRBJ2-2,NA,TRBV19,CASSKETGANTGELFF,TGTGCCAGTAGTAAGGAGACGGGGGCGAACACCGGGGAGCTGTTTTTT
TRBD1,TRBJ1-4,NA,TRBV10-3,CAISRTGGHKNEKLFF,TGTGCCATCAGTCGGACAGGGGGCCACAAGAACGAAAAACTGTTTTTT
TRBD1,TRBJ1-6,NA,TRBV5-6,CASSFGQALANSPLHF,TGTGCCAGCAGCTTTGGACAGGCCCTAGCCAATTCACCCCTCCACTTT
NA,TRBJ2-2,NA,TRBV5-1,CASSQNFRGPTGELFF,TGCGCCAGCAGCCAGAACTTTAGAGGGCCCACCGGGGAGCTGTTTTTT
NA,TRBJ1-3,few,TRBV15,CATSRTHSRGNTIYF,TGTGCCACCAGCCGAACGCACAGCAGGGGAAACACCATATATTTT
TRBD2,TRBJ2-1,once,TRBV5-4,CASSLEVGAGYNEQFF,TGTGCCAGCAGCTTGGAGGTGGGAGCGGGGTACAATGAGCAGTTCTTC